This entry lists 10 T cell receptor beta chains sequenced from one sample in a study of cytomegalovirus exposure and HLA in healthy donors. The PCR was carried out with 60 Vbeta primers and 13 Jbeta primers. Repertoires were generated with immunoSEQ multiplex PCR, while TCRdb's copy carries only in-frame clones and drops some. Among more than 200,000 clones listed, roughly 87% were seen once. The sequencing sample was made of PBMCs. The receptors shown here come from a man aged 40-50 years in good health and CMV-seropositive.

The chain uses TRBV9 and TRBJ2-7, with D perhaps matching TRBD1 (6 bases). CDR3 length equals 15 residues. Germline CDR1 reads SGDLS; CDR2 reads YYNGEE. V was trimmed by 4 bases and J by 3 bases, leaving 17 bases between them. The CDR3 is CASSPSSTGYYEQYF. CDR3 in DNA: TGTGCCAGCAGCCCGTCCTCGACAGGTTACTACGAGCAGTACTTC.

The CDR3: CASSEAPGQTNTEAFF. Here the CDR3 DNA reads TGTGCCAGCAGTGAAGCCCCCGGACAGACAAACACTGAAGCTTTCTTT. V is TRBV6-1 and J is TRBJ1-1; D possibly corresponds to TRBD1 (6 bases). The germline V and J ends were trimmed by 0 bases and 2 bases, with 13 bases remaining between them. This CDR3 has 16 residues. CDR1 is MNHNS, CDR2 SASEGT, per germline.

This rearrangement joins TRBV29-1 to TRBJ1-1, with a possible D match to TRBD1 (5 bases). The CDR3 loop spans 12 amino acids. Trimming removed 4 bases at V and 3 bases at J, with 9 bases between. Germline loops: CDR1 SQVTM, CDR2 ANQGSEA. The CDR3 is CSVGTGYTEAFF. CDR3 sequence (DNA): TGCAGCGTTGGAACAGGTTACACTGAAGCTTTCTTT. The variable domain in full, completed from reference TRBV29-1 and TRBJ1-1, reads SAVISQKPSRDICQRGTSLTIQCQVDSQVTMMFWYRQQPGQSLTLIATANQGSEATYESGFVIDKFPISRPNLTFSTLTVSNMSPEDSSIYLCSVGTGYTEAFFGQGTRLTVV.

The chain carries TRBV2 and TRBJ2-7; possibly TRBD2 for D (6 bases). The length of the CDR3 is 15 residues. CDR1 is SNHLY, CDR2 FYNNEI, per germline. V lost 5 bases to trimming and J lost 0 bases, with 14 bases between them. CDR3 in DNA: TGTGCCAGCAGTTCCGACGGGGGAAGCTCCTACGAGCAGTACTTC. It encodes CASSSDGGSSYEQYF.

The table lists this clone with a few counts. The chain is built from TRBV6-1 and TRBJ1-5; unclear D gene. The germline V gene has CDR1 MNHNS and CDR2 SASEGT. This CDR3 contains 13 residues. Trimming took off 4 bases at V and 3 bases at J, with 7 bases between the two ends. The CDR3 here is CASSVRDNQPQHF. The CDR3 region has the DNA TGTGCCAGCAGTGTGAGGGACAATCAGCCCCAGCATTTT.

The chain links TRBV7-9 to TRBJ2-3, with D possibly matching TRBD1 (5 bases). Germline CDR1 SEHNR, CDR2 FQNEAQ (reference sequence). The CDR3 has 14 residues. V lost 5 bases, J lost 0 bases, and 9 bases lay in between. The CDR3 is CASSQTDSTDTQYF. CDR3 DNA sequence: TGTGCCAGCAGCCAGACAGATAGCACAGATACGCAGTATTTT.

The CDR3 DNA reads as TGCGCCAGCAGCTTGGAATCCCTCGACGAGCAGTACTTC. It specifies CASSLESLDEQYF. The chain is built from TRBV5-1 and TRBJ2-7, with no clear D. CDR3 length: 13 amino acids. Looked up from germline, CDR1 is SGHRS and CDR2 is YFSETQ. The germline V and J ends were trimmed by 0 bases and 5 bases, with 9 bases remaining between them.

Turning to this clone: Other DNA sequences within the sample encode an identical CDR3. V is TRBV25-1 and J is TRBJ2-6, with D possibly being TRBD1 (5 bases). In germline, CDR1 is MGHDK, CDR2 SYGVNS. This CDR3 has 18 amino acids. Trimming shortened V by 4 bases and J by 0 bases, and 16 bases separated the two germline ends. CDR3 bases: TGTGCCAGCAGTGGCAGGCAGGGCTTATACTCTGGGGCCAACGTCCTGACTTTC. Its translation is CASSGRQGLYSGANVLTF.

V usage is TRBV27 and J usage is TRBJ2-1, with D unclear. CDR3 length: 16 amino acids. Per germline, CDR1 MNHEY and CDR2 SMNVEV (reference sequence). The V gene lost 4 bases and the J gene lost 0 bases, with 13 bases spanning the gap. The CDR3 region has the DNA TGTGCCAGCAGTTCCCGACTCAGAGACTCCTACAATGAGCAGTTCTTC. The encoded protein is CASSSRLRDSYNEQFF.

The chain has TRBV28 and TRBJ2-7; 9 nucleotides align to TRBD1. Germline V lookup: CDR1 MDHEN, CDR2 SYDVKM. This CDR3 is 14 amino acids long. V was clipped by 4 bases and J by 4 bases; unmatched bases: 5. In DNA, the CDR3 is TGTGCCAGCAGTTATGGGGACAGGGATTACGAGCAGTACGTC. Protein product: CASSYGDRDYEQYV.